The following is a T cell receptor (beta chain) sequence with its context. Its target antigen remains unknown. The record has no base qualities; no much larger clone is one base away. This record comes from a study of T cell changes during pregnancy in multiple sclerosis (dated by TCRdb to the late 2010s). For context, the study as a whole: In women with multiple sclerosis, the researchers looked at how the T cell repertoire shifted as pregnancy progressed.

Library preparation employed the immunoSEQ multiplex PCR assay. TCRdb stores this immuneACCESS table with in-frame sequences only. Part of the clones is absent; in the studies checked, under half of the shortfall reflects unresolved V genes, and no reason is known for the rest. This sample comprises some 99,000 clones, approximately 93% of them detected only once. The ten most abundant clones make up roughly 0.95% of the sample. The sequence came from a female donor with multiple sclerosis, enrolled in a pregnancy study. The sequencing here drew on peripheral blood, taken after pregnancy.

In nucleotides, the sequence is TGTGCCAGCAGCCCCGAACAGGCTCCACATGAAGCTTTCTTT. It specifies CASSPEQAPHEAFF. The rearranged chain carries TRBV7-2 and TRBJ1-1; perhaps TRBD1 is the D gene, with 5 bases matching. CDR1 is given as SGHTA and CDR2 as FQGNSA, both from the germline V gene. Relative to germline, V is 5 bases shorter and J is 7 bases shorter, with 17 bases between their ends. CDR3 length: 14 amino acids, cysteine to phenylalanine. Only CDR3 DNA remains: 42 bases, in frame from the first base.